This T cell receptor beta chain was found in a study of graft-versus-host responses after intestinal transplantation. Study-wide context: Recipients had transplants, and these were multivisceral, liver-intestinal, or isolated intestinal. Recipients across the board were started on anti-thymocyte globulin induction, then kept on tacrolimus and steroids for about three years.

Only in-frame clones appear in the TCRdb table, and some are missing; sequencing was by immunoSEQ multiplex PCR. The sample comprises around 100,000 clones, about 90% of which are singletons, and around 0.9% rests with the top ten. A note on this clone: The antigen is unknown.

Findings of the study overall: Detected in recipient marrow were GvH clones, some of which were first observed in ileum or blood. Early after transplant, HvG declines were associated with peak levels of circulating GvH clones.

This clonotype was obtained from a human donor who received an intestinal transplant. The sample in question was unstimulated CD4+ T cells sorted from spleen or lymph node cells, obtained before intestinal transplant.

The CDR3 loop is CASSLVSSGGSLQETQYF. The CDR3 DNA is TGCGCCAGCAGCTTGGTGTCTAGCGGGGGGAGCCTCCAAGAGACCCAGTACTTC. The V call is TRBV5-1, the J call TRBJ2-5; the match to TRBD2 covers 11 bases. Germline V CDR1 and CDR2: SGHRS, YFSETQ. V shed 0 bases, J shed 1 base, and the junction held 8 bases outside the gene matches. The CDR3 has 18 residues.